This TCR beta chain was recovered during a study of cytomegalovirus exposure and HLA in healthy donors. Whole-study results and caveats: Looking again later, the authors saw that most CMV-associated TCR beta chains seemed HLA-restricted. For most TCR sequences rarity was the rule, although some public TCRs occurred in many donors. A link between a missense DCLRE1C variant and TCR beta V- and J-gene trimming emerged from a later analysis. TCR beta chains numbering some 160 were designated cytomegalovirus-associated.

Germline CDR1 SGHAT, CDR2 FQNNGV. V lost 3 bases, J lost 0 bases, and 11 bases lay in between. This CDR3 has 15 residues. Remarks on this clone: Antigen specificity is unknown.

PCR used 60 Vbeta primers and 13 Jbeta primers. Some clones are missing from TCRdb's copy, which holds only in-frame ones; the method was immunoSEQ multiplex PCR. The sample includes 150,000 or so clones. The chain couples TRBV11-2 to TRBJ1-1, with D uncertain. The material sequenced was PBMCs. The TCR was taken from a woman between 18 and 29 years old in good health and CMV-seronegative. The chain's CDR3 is CASSFNTPMNTEAFF. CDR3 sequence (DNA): TGTGCCAGCAGCTTCAATACACCCATGAACACTGAAGCTTTCTTT.